Each of the 24 T cell receptor beta chains below was sequenced from the same sample in a study of blood T cells in healthy people across ages. Sample-barcoded 5' priming and a J-beta primer mix drove a second PCR of about 6 to 12 cycles. TCRdb passed the 5' RACE reads through MiXCR, listing each CDR3 protein once. This sample has 700,000 to 850,000 distinct CDR3 sequences, with about 34% found just once. Sequenced: blood. These receptors were taken from a man aged 18 to 29 in good health.

The chain couples TRBV7-2 to TRBJ2-1; 8 bases line up with TRBD1. From germline, CDR1 is SGHTA and CDR2 FQGNSA. The CDR3 consists of 14 residues. V lost 10 bases, J lost 4 bases, and 9 bases stayed unmatched. CDR3 DNA sequence: TGTGCCACGTCCCAGGACAGGGTTTACAATGAGCAGTTCTTC. This sequence encodes CATSQDRVYNEQFF.

This clonotype was seen only a few times. The V and J genes are TRBV12-3 or TRBV12-4 and TRBJ2-3; D might be TRBD1 or TRBD2, each matching 5 bases. This CDR3 has 15 residues. V lost 1 base and J lost 2, with 10 bases in between. The CDR3 nucleotides are TGTGCCAGCAGTTTAGTGGGGGTGCCCACAGATACGCAGTATTTT. It encodes CASSLVGVPTDTQYF.

This clonotype has ten or more counts. The chain is built from TRBV11-2 and TRBJ2-3; D is unresolved. Germline CDR1 and CDR2: SGHAT and FQNNGV. The ends were cut back, 5 bases at V and 6 bases at J, with 9 bases in the middle. The CDR3 sequence is 12 residues long. The CDR3 sequence is CASSPGRDTQYF. CDR3 DNA sequence: TGTGCCAGCAGCCCCGGGCGGGATACGCAGTATTTT.

The chain has TRBV7-2 and TRBJ2-3; unclear D gene. The CDR3 runs to 15 residues. The germline V gene has CDR1 SGHTA and CDR2 FQGNSA. Trimming took 0 bases from V and 3 from J, leaving 10 bases between them. The CDR3 loop reads CASSLALYRTDTQYF. DNA for the CDR3: TGTGCCAGCAGCTTAGCCCTATATAGAACAGATACGCAGTATTTT.

V is TRBV29-1 and J is TRBJ1-2; maybe TRBD1 (6 bases). V was pared by 4 bases and J by 8 bases, with 17 bases between. Germline loops: CDR1 SQVTM, CDR2 ANQGSEA. The CDR3 has 13 amino acids. The CDR3 DNA sequence: TGCAGCGTTGGTGGGGACAAGTCTGGAGGCTACACCTTC. Translated, it gives CSVGGDKSGGYTF. The full variable domain, with the rest looked up from reference TRBV29-1 and TRBJ1-2, is SAVISQKPSRDICQRGTSLTIQCQVDSQVTMMFWYRQQPGQSLTLIATANQGSEATYESGFVIDKFPISRPNLTFSTLTVSNMSPEDSSIYLCSVGGDKSGGYTFGSGTRLTVV.

This clonotype was counted many times. V usage is TRBV20-1 and J usage is TRBJ2-1; 9 bases fit TRBD2. Germline-derived CDR1 and CDR2 are DFQATT and SNEGSKA (reference sequence). The CDR3 has 16 residues. V dropped 0 bases and J dropped 8; count of bases not matched to a gene: 11. The CDR3 sequence: CSARDSPRTSVYEQFF. The CDR3, as DNA: TGCAGTGCTAGAGATTCCCCCAGGACTAGCGTCTATGAGCAGTTCTTC.

V is TRBV10-3 and J is TRBJ2-5, with D possibly TRBD1 on 6 matching bases. Between the trimmed V and J ends, which lost 10 bases and 0 bases, there was a span of 18 bases. This CDR3 spans 15 amino acids. CDR1 ENHRY and CDR2 SYGVKD come from the germline V gene. The CDR3 bases are TGTGCCACCAGGGGAAGAGCGGATTACCAAGAGACCCAGTACTTC. This codes for CATRGRADYQETQYF.

This clonotype was seen more than once but under ten times. The J gene is TRBJ2-5, the V gene TRBV6-6; D gene unclear. This CDR3 is 14 amino acids long. Deletions cut 0 bases from V and 4 bases from J, with 9 bases between. Germline CDR1 and CDR2: MNHNY and SVGAGI (reference sequence). CDR3 nucleotides: TGTGCCAGCAGTTACTCTCGGGTCTTAGAGACCCAGTACTTC. Translation gives CASSYSRVLETQYF.

This clonotype turned up a few times. The J gene is TRBJ1-5, the V gene TRBV7-2, with D possibly matching TRBD1 (6 bases). CDR1 is SGHTA and CDR2 is FQGNSA in the germline V gene. The V gene lost 2 bases and the J gene lost 4 bases, with 12 bases spanning the gap. This CDR3 contains 15 residues. The CDR3 protein is CASSLTGTANQPQHF. The DNA of the CDR3 is TGTGCCAGCAGCTTAACAGGGACCGCAAATCAGCCCCAGCATTTT.

V is TRBV6-2 or TRBV6-3 and J is TRBJ2-5, with 13 bases matching TRBD2. CDR3 size: 18 residues. Germline V CDR1 and CDR2: MNHEY, SVGEGT. After removal of 3 bases from V and 1 base from J, the junction contained 8 bases not matched to a gene. The CDR3 nucleotides are TGTGCCAGCAGTTATTCCGGGACTAGCGGGGACCTCCAAGAGACCCAGTACTTC. It encodes CASSYSGTSGDLQETQYF.

This clonotype was picked up a small number of times. V is TRBV15 and J is TRBJ2-1; D gene uncertain. This CDR3 comprises 14 residues. Germline V gene sequence: CDR1 LNHNV, CDR2 YYDKDF (reference sequence). Trimming took 0 bases from V and 10 from J, leaving 13 bases between them. The CDR3, as DNA: TGTGCCACCAGCAGAGAAACGACCCGGCTGGAGCAGTTCTTC. As protein: CATSRETTRLEQFF.

The J gene is TRBJ2-7, the V gene TRBV5-6; D is tentatively TRBD1 or TRBD2 (7 bases each). The CDR3 runs to 16 residues. CDR1 is SGHDT, CDR2 YYEEEE, per germline. Trimming cost V 1 base and J 7 bases, with 21 bases left between them. The CDR3 spells CASSLLFGQGGYEQYF. The CDR3 bases are TGTGCCAGCAGCTTGTTATTTGGGCAGGGGGGGTATGAGCAGTACTTC.

In regard to this clonotype: This may come from a read error, since a much larger clone is one base off. The V and J genes are TRBV6-5 and TRBJ2-1; TRBD1 aligns across 7 bases. CDR1 is MNHEY, CDR2 SVGAGI, per germline. There are 15 residues in the CDR3. CDR3 nucleotides: TGTGACAGCAGTTACTGGGACAGTGATTACAATGAGCAGTTCTTC. Protein: CDSSYWDSDYNEQFF.

The chain carries TRBV11-2 and TRBJ2-1; possibly TRBD1 for D (8 bases). The V and J ends lost 0 bases and 8 bases respectively, with 14 bases between them. CDR1 and CDR2 (germline): SGHAT, FQNNGV. The CDR3 covers 15 residues. CDR3 loop: CASSLDLQGGDEQFF. The CDR3 DNA reads as TGTGCCAGCAGCTTAGATCTACAGGGGGGGGATGAGCAGTTCTTC.

This chain joins TRBV27 and TRBJ1-5; D unclear. The CDR3 has 12 residues. Per the germline V gene, CDR1 is MNHEY and CDR2 is SMNVEV (reference sequence). V was clipped by 6 bases and J by 6 bases, with 9 bases between them. Here the CDR3 reads CASRGLTQPQHF. CDR3 sequence (DNA): TGTGCCAGCAGAGGGTTAACTCAGCCCCAGCATTTT.

The chain uses TRBV11-2 and TRBJ2-3; D may be TRBD1 (5 bases). CDR1 is SGHAT and CDR2 is FQNNGV in the germline V gene. This CDR3 region has 16 residues. The V and J ends lost 5 bases and 5 bases respectively, with 20 bases between them. In nucleotides, the CDR3 is TGTGCCAGCAGCACACGACTGCAGGGTGGTGGAGATACGCAGTATTTT. Protein sequence: CASSTRLQGGGDTQYF. Together with reference TRBV11-2 and TRBJ2-3, the CDR3 gives the full variable domain: EAGVAQSPRYKIIEKRQSVAFWCNPISGHATLYWYQQILGQGPKLLIQFQNNGVVDDSQLPKDRFSAERLKGVDSTLKIQPAKLEDSAVYLCASSTRLQGGGDTQYFGPGTRLTVL.

The J gene is TRBJ2-1, the V gene TRBV9, with a weak D call TRBD1 (6 bases). The germline V and J ends were trimmed by 0 bases and 0 bases, with 7 bases remaining between them. Germline CDR1 and CDR2: SGDLS and YYNGEE. The CDR3 runs to 15 residues. The CDR3 bases are TGTGCCAGCAGCGTAGGGGACAACTCCTACAATGAGCAGTTCTTC. Protein: CASSVGDNSYNEQFF.

This clonotype was detected ten times or more. This rearrangement joins TRBV5-1 to TRBJ2-5, with D possibly being TRBD1 (5 bases). V lost 4 bases and J lost 3, with 13 bases in between. This CDR3 is built from 14 residues. CDR1 and CDR2 from the germline V gene are SGHRS and YFSETQ. The CDR3 DNA reads TGCGCCAGCAGCCCCCCGCAGACAGAAGAGACCCAGTACTTC. It yields the protein CASSPPQTEETQYF.

This clonotype was found many times. V and J are TRBV12-3 or TRBV12-4 and TRBJ2-5; 8 nucleotides match TRBD2. This CDR3 has 15 residues. V shed 5 bases, J shed 4 bases, and the junction held 9 bases outside the gene matches. The CDR3 bases are TGTGCCAGCAGTCCCTCGAGCGGGGGAGGAGAGACCCAGTACTTC. Its protein is CASSPSSGGGETQYF.

The chain links TRBV4-1 to TRBJ1-1; D may be TRBD1 (5 bases). CDR1 and CDR2 (germline): MGHRA, YSYEKL. Deletions cut 1 base from V and 6 bases from J, with 24 bases between. The CDR3 contains 18 residues. CDR3 amino acids: CASSQVFRGAIENSEAFF. The CDR3 nucleotides read TGCGCCAGCAGCCAAGTGTTCCGGGGCGCGATTGAAAACTCTGAAGCTTTCTTT.

On this clonotype itself: Since a far larger clone is one base different, this is likely a read error. This chain joins TRBV27 and TRBJ1-2; TRBD1 matches at 8 bases. Germline trimming cut 6 bases from V and 4 bases from J; bases unmatched to any gene: 4. The CDR3 is 13 residues long. The V gene's germline CDR1 is MNHEY and CDR2 SMNVEV (reference sequence). The DNA of the CDR3 is TGTGCCAGCAGCCATACAGGGGGCTATGGCTACACCTTC. It yields the protein CASSHTGGYGYTF.

This clonotype has a handful of counts. The gene calls are TRBV14 and TRBJ2-7, with D hard to call. Germline CDR1 and CDR2: SGHDN and FVKESK. The CDR3 sequence is 13 residues long. Trimming left V 2 bases short and J 0 bases short, with 5 bases between. CDR3 in DNA: TGTGCCAGCAGCCAAATAGTCTCCTACGAGCAGTACTTC. This gives the protein CASSQIVSYEQYF.

This clonotype occurred a few times. The chain joins TRBV6-2 or TRBV6-3 to TRBJ2-7, with no clear D. Deletions cut 5 bases from V and 6 bases from J, with 11 bases between. The CDR3 extends over 12 amino acids. Germline loops: CDR1 MNHEY, CDR2 SVGEGT. CDR3 sequence: CASSGLRSEQYF. CDR3 sequence (DNA): TGTGCCAGCAGTGGGCTCCGGAGCGAGCAGTACTTC.

A word on this clonotype: The junction departs from the called germline gene at one end, perhaps through a read error. The chain carries TRBV4-3 and TRBJ2-3; 10 bases fit TRBD2. This CDR3 has 18 residues. Germline CDR1 is LGHNA and CDR2 is YSLEER. Here the CDR3 reads CASSQNPTSGVSTDTQYF. Here the CDR3 DNA reads TGCGCCAGCAGCCAAAACCCCACTAGCGGGGTAAGCACGGATACGCAGTATTTT.